Listed here are 31 T cell receptor beta chains from one sample, sequenced in a study of CD8 T cells in ankylosing spondylitis. TCRdb passed the 5' RACE reads through MiXCR, listing each CDR3 protein once. This sample carries about 140,000 distinct CDR3 sequences, more than 7% of them seen once, and the ten largest clones take 7.3%. The sample was synovial fluid, either unsorted or a sorted T cell fraction (not recorded which). Receptors were obtained from a male donor with ankylosing spondylitis.

This clonotype was observed many times. This rearrangement joins TRBV9 to TRBJ2-7, with 8 bases fitting TRBD2. V dropped 4 bases and J dropped 8; count of bases not matched to a gene: 17. The germline CDR1 and CDR2 sequences are SGDLS and YYNGEE. The CDR3 length is 16 residues. This CDR3 is CASSLNALAGVGKQYF. CDR3 coding DNA: TGTGCCAGCAGCCTGAACGCTCTAGCGGGTGTTGGTAAGCAGTACTTC.

CDR3 coding DNA: TGTGCCAGCAGCTCAGCGACTAGCGGGATGTACAATGAGCAGTTCTTC. The encoded protein is CASSSATSGMYNEQFF. The genes are TRBV5-6 and TRBJ2-1, with 11 positions matching TRBD2. There are 16 residues in the CDR3. Germline CDR1 and CDR2: SGHDT and YYEEEE. J gave up 4 bases and V 3 bases, and 6 bases lay outside the gene matches.

Concerning this clonotype: A much larger clone differs by one base, so this may be a read error. The chain employs TRBV7-2 and TRBJ2-7, with unresolved D. In germline, CDR1 is SGHTA, CDR2 FQGNSA. The CDR3 is 15 residues long. As DNA, the CDR3 is TGTGCCAGCAGCTTTATAGTCGGTAGCTCCTGCGAGCAGTACTTC. This encodes CASSFIVGSSCEQYF. The variable domain in full, with the rest retrieved from reference TRBV7-2 and TRBJ2-7, is GAGVSQSPSNKVTEKGKDVELRCDPISGHTALYWYRQSLGQGLEFLIYFQGNSAPDKSGLPSDRFSAERTGGSVSTLTIQRTQQEDSAVYLCASSFIVGSSCEQYFGPGTRLTVT.

This chain uses TRBV15 with TRBJ2-3; D unclear. This CDR3 is 16 amino acids long. Trimming removed 4 bases at V and 2 bases at J, with 16 bases between. From germline, CDR1 is LNHNV and CDR2 YYDKDF (reference sequence). The chain's CDR3 is CATSTRPKGLTDTQYF. The CDR3 DNA reads TGTGCCACCAGCACTAGACCAAAGGGTCTCACAGATACGCAGTATTTT. The full variable domain, rest sourced from reference TRBV15 and TRBJ2-3, is DAMVIQNPRYQVTQFGKPVTLSCSQTLNHNVMYWYQQKSSQAPKLLFHYYDKDFNNEADTPDNFQSRRPNTSFCFLDIRSPGLGDTAMYLCATSTRPKGLTDTQYFGPGTRLTVL.

This clonotype was detected many times. The CDR3 DNA sequence: TGTGCCAGCAGTTTGGGACTAGAAACAGATACGCAGTATTTT. Amino acids: CASSLGLETDTQYF. This chain joins TRBV6-2 or TRBV6-3 and TRBJ2-3, with 8 bases lining up with TRBD2. Trimming removed 4 bases from V and 3 bases from J; junction bases left unmatched: 3. Germline V gene sequence: CDR1 MNHEY, CDR2 SVGEGT. This CDR3 region has 14 residues.

A few counts support this clonotype. The rearrangement joins TRBV20-1 to TRBJ2-3; D unresolved. V was cut by 6 bases and J by 6 bases, with 13 bases left in between. Germline V gives CDR1 DFQATT, CDR2 SNEGSKA (reference sequence). The CDR3 loop spans 12 amino acids. CDR3 nucleotide sequence: TGCAGTGCCATCCCGGCGTTTGATACGCAGTATTTT. Its protein is CSAIPAFDTQYF.

In regard to this clonotype: A much larger clonotype is one base distant, so this may be a read error. The chain carries TRBV3-1 and TRBJ1-2; possible D gene TRBD1, 5 bases. V lost 5 bases, J lost 6 bases, and 19 bases lay in between. The CDR3 runs 15 residues. The germline CDR1 and CDR2 sequences are LGHDT and YNNKEL (reference sequence). DNA of the CDR3: TGTGCCAGCAGCAAAGCTAACGGGGGTAGGGATGGCTACACCTTC. This sequence encodes CASSKANGGRDGYTF.

V is TRBV27 and J is TRBJ1-2, with D maybe TRBD1 (5 bases). V was clipped by 6 bases and J by 7 bases, with 15 bases between them. CDR1 is MNHEY, CDR2 SMNVEV, per germline (reference sequence). This CDR3 has 13 amino acids. Here the CDR3 DNA reads TGTGCCAGCAGCCTATACCAGGGTGTTGGCTACACCTTC. This codes for CASSLYQGVGYTF.

This clonotype was picked up many times. This chain links TRBV4-2 with TRBJ1-2; D gene ambiguous. V was pared by 0 bases and J by 3 bases, with 8 bases between. The CDR3 contains 14 residues. Per germline, CDR1 LGHNA and CDR2 YNFKEQ. The CDR3 nucleotides are TGTGCCAGCAGCCAAGATCGGAACTACTATGGCTACACCTTC. Translation: CASSQDRNYYGYTF.

The sample holds many counts of this clonotype. The V and J genes are TRBV7-9 and TRBJ2-7; D perhaps matches TRBD2 (6 bases). V was clipped by 3 bases and J by 5 bases, with 11 bases between them. The CDR3 is 13 amino acids. The germline CDR1 and CDR2 sequences are SEHNR and FQNEAQ (reference sequence). The CDR3: CASSLPGEDEQYF. The CDR3 DNA reads as TGTGCCAGCAGCTTGCCGGGAGAGGACGAGCAGTACTTC. Full variable domain (outside the CDR3, taken from reference TRBV7-9 and TRBJ2-7): DTGVSQNPRHKITKRGQNVTFRCDPISEHNRLYWYRQTLGQGPEFLTYFQNEAQLEKSRLLSDRFSAERPKGSFSTLEIQRTEQGDSAMYLCASSLPGEDEQYFGPGTRLTVT.

The rearrangement joins TRBV28 to TRBJ2-5; D perhaps matches TRBD1 (5 bases). The V gene's germline CDR1 is MDHEN and CDR2 SYDVKM. V was cut by 2 bases and J by 9 bases, with 10 bases left in between. The CDR3 is made up of 12 amino acids. The CDR3 nucleotides are TGTGCCAGCAGTTTACTTCAGGGATCCCAGTACTTC. Translation gives CASSLLQGSQYF. The complete variable domain, with remaining parts taken from reference TRBV28 and TRBJ2-5, reads DVKVTQSSRYLVKRTGEKVFLECVQDMDHENMFWYRQDPGLGLRLIYFSYDVKMKEKGDIPEGYSVSREKKERFSLILESASTNQTSMYLCASSLLQGSQYFGPGTRLLVL.

This clonotype showed up many times. This chain joins TRBV7-2 and TRBJ2-1, with D possibly TRBD2 on 5 matching bases. Germline CDR1 is SGHTA and CDR2 is FQGNSA. Trimming cost V 1 base and J 12 bases, with 19 bases left between them. The CDR3 consists of 15 residues. CDR3 residues: CASSLVRWSGVAQFF. The CDR3 DNA follows: TGTGCCAGCAGCTTAGTTCGATGGAGCGGAGTCGCGCAGTTCTTC.

There are many counts of this clonotype. The V call is TRBV29-1, the J call TRBJ2-4; 7 positions agree with TRBD1. This CDR3 spans 11 amino acids. CDR1 and CDR2 from the germline V gene are SQVTM and ANQGSEA. Germline trimming cut 6 bases from V and 6 bases from J; bases unmatched to any gene: 2. This chain's CDR3 is CSVRQGNIQYF. CDR3 bases: TGCAGCGTAAGACAGGGAAACATTCAGTACTTC.

This chain links TRBV20-1 with TRBJ2-1, with TRBD2 matching 11 bases. V dropped 6 bases and J dropped 8; count of bases not matched to a gene: 9. The CDR3 totals 14 residues. Per germline, CDR1 DFQATT and CDR2 SNEGSKA (reference sequence). CDR3 region: CSADLAGGRDEQFF. The CDR3 bases are TGCAGTGCAGACCTAGCGGGAGGACGCGATGAGCAGTTCTTC.

The rearrangement uses TRBV24-1 and TRBJ1-1, with D tentatively TRBD1 (6 bases). The CDR3 length is 15 residues. Germline V lookup: CDR1 KGHDR, CDR2 SFDVKD. The ends were cut back, 10 bases at V and 5 bases at J, with 22 bases in the middle. CDR3 nucleotides: TGTGCCACAGGGGGGGGCAGGGGTCTCGAAACTGAAGCTTTCTTT. Translating gives CATGGGRGLETEAFF.

The chain carries TRBV15 and TRBJ2-4; no clear D. CDR1 and CDR2 from the germline V gene are LNHNV and YYDKDF (reference sequence). V shed 1 base and J shed 8 bases, with 18 bases lying between them. This CDR3 has 16 residues. Here the CDR3 reads CATSRGLGFIADIQYF. CDR3 nucleotides: TGTGCCACCAGCAGAGGACTTGGCTTTATTGCGGACATTCAGTACTTC.

In its sample, this clonotype was seen a few times. The V and J genes are TRBV2 and TRBJ1-6; D uncertain. This CDR3 is built from 14 residues. Germline V gene lookup returns CDR1 SNHLY and CDR2 FYNNEI. Trimming removed 0 bases at V and 7 bases at J, with 7 bases between. The CDR3 loop reads CASSEARVNSPLHF. In DNA, the CDR3 is TGTGCCAGCAGTGAAGCTAGGGTGAATTCACCCCTCCACTTT.

This clonotype was recorded many times. The chain joins TRBV12-3 or TRBV12-4 to TRBJ2-2, with D possibly being TRBD2 (6 bases). Trimming left V 5 bases short and J 0 bases short, with 13 bases between. The CDR3 has 16 residues. In DNA, the CDR3 is TGTGCCAGCAGTGCTTCTAGCGCCCCGAACACCGGGGAGCTGTTTTTT. This codes for CASSASSAPNTGELFF.

This clonotype came up a few times. V usage is TRBV9 and J usage is TRBJ2-5; 14 bases fit TRBD2. This CDR3 is built from 16 residues. Trimming at V came to 4 bases and at J to 4 bases, leaving 6 bases not matched to a gene. CDR1 and CDR2 (germline): SGDLS, YYNGEE. CDR3 amino acids: CASSPVGLAGAETQYF. The CDR3, as DNA: TGTGCCAGCAGCCCCGTGGGACTAGCGGGGGCAGAGACCCAGTACTTC.

This clonotype was found a few times. The chain combines TRBV4-2 with TRBJ1-4; 11 bases agree with TRBD1. The V segment lost 4 bases and the J segment 10 bases; nucleotides outside the gene matches: 5. This CDR3 contains 14 residues. CDR1 and CDR2 (germline): LGHNA, YNFKEQ. CDR3 in amino acids: CASSRDRGGVKLFF. The DNA of the CDR3 is TGTGCCAGCAGCCGGGACAGGGGGGGAGTAAAACTGTTTTTT.

This clonotype showed up many times. The chain recombines TRBV7-2 with TRBJ1-1; no clear D. V was shortened by 2 bases and J by 8 bases, with 15 bases between the two germline ends. From germline, CDR1 is SGHTA and CDR2 FQGNSA. The CDR3 loop spans 14 amino acids. CDR3 nucleotide sequence: TGTGCCAGCAGCTTAATAGGAGGGAGTATGGAAGCTTTCTTT. It is translated as CASSLIGGSMEAFF.

This clonotype was seen only a few times. The V call is TRBV27, the J call TRBJ1-1, with D hard to call. The CDR3 is 14 residues long. Trimming pared 4 bases from V and 4 bases from J, leaving 13 bases between. Per germline, CDR1 MNHEY and CDR2 SMNVEV (reference sequence). CDR3 sequence reads: CASSSAGSRTEAFF. CDR3 in DNA: TGTGCCAGCAGTTCCGCGGGGTCGCGCACTGAAGCTTTCTTT.

Here the CDR3 DNA reads TGTGCCATGGGCCCCGGGCTAGTGGGAGTAAACACCGGGGAGCTGTTTTTT. Protein sequence: CAMGPGLVGVNTGELFF. The chain couples TRBV5-2 to TRBJ2-2; the table's D call, TRBD2, has no DNA check behind it. TRBV5-2 is deemed a pseudogene. There are 17 residues in the CDR3.

This chain joins TRBV7-2 and TRBJ2-7; D gene ambiguous. V lost 4 bases and J lost 3, with 10 bases in between. Germline V gene data show CDR1 as SGHTA and CDR2 as FQGNSA. This CDR3 has 13 residues. The CDR3 protein is CASSYSTYYEQYF. The CDR3 region has the DNA TGTGCCAGCAGCTACTCCACGTACTACGAGCAGTACTTC.

This clonotype was recorded many times. This chain joins TRBV7-8 and TRBJ1-5; perhaps TRBD1 as D (6 bases). This CDR3 comprises 17 residues. Germline V lookup: CDR1 SGHVS, CDR2 FQNEAQ. V was cut by 1 base and J by 1 base, with 14 bases left in between. The CDR3: CASSLGGAGHSNQPQHF. For the CDR3, the DNA is TGTGCCAGCAGCTTAGGGGGGGCGGGCCACAGCAATCAGCCCCAGCATTTT.

This clonotype has at least ten counts. V and J are TRBV7-2 and TRBJ2-3; unclear D gene. Trimming removed 3 bases at V and 4 bases at J, with 2 bases between. Germline V gives CDR1 SGHTA, CDR2 FQGNSA. This CDR3 is built from 11 residues. CDR3 loop: CASSFPDTQYF. The CDR3 region has the DNA TGTGCCAGCAGCTTCCCAGATACGCAGTATTTT.

This clonotype came up a few times. J is TRBJ1-2 and V is TRBV20-1; tentatively, D is TRBD1 (5 bases). Germline V CDR1 and CDR2: DFQATT, SNEGSKA (reference sequence). This CDR3 has 13 amino acids. Trimming pared 6 bases from V and 0 bases from J, leaving 11 bases between. This CDR3 reads CSAHWGANYGYTF. Written as DNA, the CDR3 is TGCAGTGCCCATTGGGGGGCTAACTATGGCTACACCTTC.

This chain uses TRBV20-1 with TRBJ2-7; 8 positions match TRBD2. Trimming removed 0 bases from V and 5 bases from J; junction bases left unmatched: 6. The germline V gene encodes CDR1 DFQATT and CDR2 SNEGSKA (reference sequence). This CDR3 comprises 14 residues. The CDR3 reads CSARESGRSNEQYF. The CDR3, as DNA: TGCAGTGCTAGAGAGAGCGGGAGAAGCAACGAGCAGTACTTC.

The chain couples TRBV7-8 to TRBJ1-5; no firm D call. This CDR3 comprises 14 residues. The ends were cut back, 4 bases at V and 4 bases at J, with 11 bases in the middle. Per germline, CDR1 SGHVS and CDR2 FQNEAQ. CDR3 sequence reads: CASSWTGENQPQHF. The CDR3 bases are TGTGCCAGCAGCTGGACGGGTGAGAATCAGCCCCAGCATTTT.

Many counts were recorded for this clonotype. J is TRBJ2-1 and V is TRBV3-1; the match to TRBD2 covers 10 bases. Germline V gene sequence: CDR1 LGHDT, CDR2 YNNKEL (reference sequence). Unmatched junction bases numbered 23, after V lost 3 bases and J lost 9 bases. The CDR3 consists of 20 residues. The CDR3 spells CASSQSGGRGALAGVGEQFF. The CDR3 nucleotides read TGTGCCAGCAGCCAGTCAGGAGGCAGGGGAGCCCTAGCGGGAGTCGGTGAGCAGTTCTTC.

The sample holds many counts of this clonotype. The J gene is TRBJ1-3, the V gene TRBV12-3 or TRBV12-4, with D uncertain. The germline V and J ends were trimmed by 5 bases and 4 bases, with 6 bases remaining between them. The CDR3 extends over 12 amino acids. CDR3 residues: CASSRAGNTIYF. Written as DNA, the CDR3 is TGTGCCAGCAGTCGTGCGGGAAACACCATATATTTT.